A single TCR beta chain is shown here with its context. Its specificity is not known. This sample stems from a study of T-cell memory formation after mild COVID-19. The authors produced TCR alpha and TCR beta cDNA libraries with sample barcodes and UMIs by 5'RACE using constant-segment primers. TCRdb passed the 5' RACE reads through MiXCR, listing each CDR3 protein once. The table lists roughly 620,000 distinct CDR3 sequences, about 20% of them singletons. Germline CDR1 and CDR2: SGHTA and FQGNSA. With 5 bases removed from V and 8 bases from J, the gap between germline ends came to 15 bases. This CDR3 is 13 amino acids long. The study, taken as a whole, reports: Later expanders leaned CD4+, whereas day 15 to 85 contracting clones were balanced CD4/CD8. Largely, contracting CD4+ clones fell within CM and EM, and contracting CD8+ clones within EMRA. Certain responding clones were present in pre-infection memory, suggesting participation of cross-reactive memory.

This TCR was recovered from an adult woman who had mild COVID-19 (a few samples of this study predate the infection). Cell type and time point are not known. The sequenced sample was PBMCs or a T cell subset sorted from them (not recorded which). The chain has TRBV7-2 and TRBJ1-2; possible D gene TRBD1, 5 bases. In DNA, the CDR3 is TGTGCCAGCAGCCCGAATCCAGGGACGGGCTACACCTTC. This encodes CASSPNPGTGYTF.